This T cell receptor beta chain was retrieved from a study of blood T cell repertoires in COVID-19. Authors' methods: Estimated nucleated cell counts came from reference gene primer amplification. Generated by immunoSEQ multiplex PCR, the TCRdb table keeps only in-frame clones and is missing some. That table gives V, J and clone size, and the DNA gave D and trimming. The sample has over 70,000 clones, 80% seen once. Germline V CDR1 and CDR2: SGHTA, FQGNSA. J was trimmed by 1 base and V by 1 base; bases with no gene match: 2. This CDR3 is built from 15 residues. The genes are TRBV7-2 and TRBJ2-3, with TRBD2 identical over 7 bases. Sequencing used peripheral blood. This TCR derives from a woman aged 70-85 years with acute or convalescent COVID-19. The CDR3 DNA sequence: TGTGCCAGCAGCTTAGGCAGCGGGGGCACAGATACGCAGTATTTT. Amino acids: CASSLGSGGTDTQYF. The full variable domain, completed using reference TRBV7-2 and TRBJ2-3, is GAGVSQSPSNKVTEKGKDVELRCDPISGHTALYWYRQSLGQGLEFLIYFQGNSAPDKSGLPSDRFSAERTGGSVSTLTIQRTQQEDSAVYLCASSLGSGGTDTQYFGPGTRLTVL.